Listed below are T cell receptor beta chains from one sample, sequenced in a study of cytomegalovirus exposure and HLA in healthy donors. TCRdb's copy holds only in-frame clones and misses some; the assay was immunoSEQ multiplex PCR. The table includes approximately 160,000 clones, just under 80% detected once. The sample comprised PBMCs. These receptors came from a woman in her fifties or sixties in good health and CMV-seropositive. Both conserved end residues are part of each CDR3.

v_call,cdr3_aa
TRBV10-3,CAISGSTYEQYF
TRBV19,CASSIGASGGGREQFF
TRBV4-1,CASSHRGGSYNEQFF
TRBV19,CASSMKGGHGELFF
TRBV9,CASSPLPTGNTEAFF
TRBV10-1,CASTRERGCLDTQYF
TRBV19,CASSEAASEQYF
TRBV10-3,CAIRGQGAGGELFF
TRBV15,CATSRGYGQGSYNEQFF
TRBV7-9,CASSFSTEAFF
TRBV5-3,CARSPRGDTEAFF
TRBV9,CASSVDPSGGLSYEQYF
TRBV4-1,CASSQGQYGYTF
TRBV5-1,CASSSLRQAAGTEAFF
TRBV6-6,CASTPGVGGNQPQHF
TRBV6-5,CASSSGGIGNTEAFF
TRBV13,CASSLAGTSGGIRDEQYF
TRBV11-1,CASSLARYNEQFF
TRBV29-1,CSVATGGGYTF
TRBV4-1,CASSQVSYPNTGELFF
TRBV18,CASSPRDRELDTQYF
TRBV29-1,CSVEDRGTGGQKLFF